Listed here are 11 T cell receptor beta chains from one sample, sequenced in a study of blood T cell repertoires in COVID-19 (dated by TCRdb to 2020 to 2021). Libraries came from the immunoSEQ multiplex PCR assay. Imported from immuneACCESS, the table was reduced by TCRdb to in-frame sequences with V and J called. These copies leave out some clones; in studies compared against another copy, an unresolved V gene accounts for under half, and the cause of the remainder is not known. In all, the sample holds approximately 50,000 clones, and about 79% of those were seen once. Clones ranked in the top ten supply 11% of the sample. Sequencing was carried out using peripheral blood. The origin of the receptors is an elderly man with COVID-19, enrolled during active disease.

The V call is TRBV12-3 or TRBV12-4, the J call TRBJ2-7; 7 bases line up with TRBD1. CDR3 length: 13 amino acids. Unmatched junction bases numbered 8, after V lost 6 bases and J lost 6 bases. The CDR3 DNA reads as TGTGCCAGCAGACCCCTGACAGGGCCCGAGCAGTACTTC. Translated, it gives CASRPLTGPEQYF.

The J gene is TRBJ1-2, the V gene TRBV11-2, with D uncertain. The CDR3 runs to 13 residues. V was shortened by 5 bases and J by 3 bases, with 10 bases between the two germline ends. CDR1 SGHAT and CDR2 FQNNGV come from the germline V gene. The CDR3 protein is CASSPSPDYGYTF. Written as DNA, the CDR3 is TGTGCCAGCAGCCCCTCGCCAGACTATGGCTACACCTTC.

This clone was found once. The chain has TRBV7-3 and TRBJ2-1, with D unclear. Germline CDR1 reads SGHTA; CDR2 reads FQGTGA. Trimming stripped 5 bases from V and 5 bases from J, with 10 bases between. The CDR3 has 13 amino acids. The CDR3 sequence: CASSLYLNNEQFF. The CDR3 DNA reads TGTGCCAGCAGCCTCTACCTTAACAATGAGCAGTTCTTC.

The V call is TRBV14, the J call TRBJ2-5; 7 bases fit TRBD1. V dropped 4 bases and J dropped 4; count of bases not matched to a gene: 3. Germline V gives CDR1 SGHDN, CDR2 FVKESK. The CDR3 runs 13 residues. The CDR3 region has the DNA TGTGCCAGCAGCCGGAACAGGGGAGAGACCCAGTACTTC. It yields the protein CASSRNRGETQYF.

The chain joins TRBV2 to TRBJ1-5; TRBD1 might be the D (5 bases). CDR3 length: 12 amino acids. CDR1 is SNHLY and CDR2 is FYNNEI in the germline V gene. Trimming removed 7 bases at V and 7 bases at J, with 11 bases between. DNA of the CDR3: TGTGCCAGCAATCGACAGTCCCAGCCCCAGCATTTT. Translating gives CASNRQSQPQHF.

This clone has only one observation. The genes are TRBV19 and TRBJ2-3; 7 nucleotides agree with TRBD2. V lost 4 bases and J lost 2; bases outside the gene matches: 9. The CDR3 has 16 residues. Per the germline V gene, CDR1 is LNHDA and CDR2 is SQIVND (reference sequence). The CDR3 is CASSNLAGVTTDTQYF. CDR3 DNA: TGTGCCAGTAGTAACCTTGCGGGGGTGACCACAGATACGCAGTATTTT.

The V and J genes are TRBV5-4 and TRBJ1-4, with 9 bases that match TRBD1. With V trimmed by 3 bases and J by 7 bases, 4 bases remained unmatched. Germline CDR1 and CDR2: SGHNT and YYREEE (reference sequence). This CDR3 is built from 14 residues. The CDR3 region has the DNA TGTGCCAGCAGCTCCGGACAGGGGAGTGAAAAACTGTTTTTT. As protein: CASSSGQGSEKLFF.

In the case of this clone: This sample also contains other DNA sequences that code for the same CDR3. The chain carries TRBV29-1 and TRBJ1-5; D remains ambiguous. This CDR3 has 12 residues. V gave up 5 bases and J gave up 4 bases, with 9 bases separating them. Germline values: CDR1 SQVTM, CDR2 ANQGSEA. The CDR3 loop reads CSVREPNQPQHF. The CDR3, as DNA: TGCAGCGTTCGGGAGCCAAATCAGCCCCAGCATTTT.

The chain employs TRBV7-2 and TRBJ1-1; D is unresolved. This CDR3 spans 13 amino acids. V lost 6 bases to trimming and J lost 3 bases, with 11 bases between them. In germline, CDR1 is SGHTA, CDR2 FQGNSA. In DNA form, the CDR3 reads TGTGCCAGCAGTTCCGTCCTGTACACTGAAGCTTTCTTT. Its protein is CASSSVLYTEAFF.

The genes are TRBV15 and TRBJ1-5, with a possible D match to TRBD1 (6 bases). The germline V gene has CDR1 LNHNV and CDR2 YYDKDF (reference sequence). Trimming pared 4 bases from V and 0 bases from J, leaving 28 bases between. This CDR3 has 21 amino acids. CDR3 bases: TGTGCCACCAGCATATTAAGACAGGAGCTATCCCTCGAAGATAGCAATCAGCCCCAGCATTTT. It codes for CATSILRQELSLEDSNQPQHF.

In its sample, this clone was seen a few times. The chain has TRBV6-5 and TRBJ1-5; tentative D call: TRBD1 (5 bases). This CDR3 region has 15 residues. Germline V gives CDR1 MNHEY, CDR2 SVGAGI. Trimming took off 6 bases at V and 2 bases at J, with 14 bases between the two ends. The CDR3 sequence is CASSSGSGGNQPQHF. For the CDR3, the DNA is TGTGCCAGCAGCTCGGGGTCGGGGGGCAATCAGCCCCAGCATTTT.